Below, 18 T cell receptor beta chains from the same sample are listed, as sequenced in a study of identical twins' blood T cells. Using its own MiXCR run on the 5' RACE reads, TCRdb lists one record per CDR3 protein. The data hold hundreds of thousands of distinct CDR3 sequences, with 25% to 35% observed a single time. Material: PBMCs. These receptor sequences come from a woman aged 18 to 55 in good health.

This chain connects TRBV3-1 to TRBJ2-1; D uncertain. V was pared by 3 bases and J by 3 bases, with 9 bases between. The CDR3 spans 14 residues. The V gene's germline CDR1 is LGHDT and CDR2 YNNKEL (reference sequence). CDR3 nucleotide sequence: TGTGCCAGCAGCCAGGGAAGGGTCTACAATGAGCAGTTCTTC. This sequence encodes CASSQGRVYNEQFF.

Only a few counts were recorded for this clonotype. The gene calls are TRBV2 and TRBJ1-1; 7 positions agree with TRBD1. Germline V CDR1 and CDR2: SNHLY, FYNNEI. The length of the CDR3 is 14 residues. With 4 bases clipped from V and 4 bases from J, the junction kept 6 bases outside the gene matches. The CDR3: CASSVNQGGTEAFF. DNA of the CDR3: TGTGCCAGCAGTGTAAACCAGGGGGGCACTGAAGCTTTCTTT.

This clonotype was counted only a few times. The V call is TRBV7-9, the J call TRBJ1-4; D remains unclear. The CDR3 totals 15 residues. V lost 4 bases and J 6 bases, leaving 15 bases between the germline ends. Germline V lookup: CDR1 SEHNR, CDR2 FQNEAQ (reference sequence). The CDR3 coding sequence is TGTGCCAGCAGCTACGGCCAGTCCGGCTATGAAAAACTGTTTTTT. Translation gives CASSYGQSGYEKLFF.

The J gene is TRBJ1-5, the V gene TRBV10-2; D gene uncertain. The V gene lost 7 bases and the J gene lost 6 bases, with 13 bases spanning the gap. Per the germline V gene, CDR1 is WSHSY and CDR2 is SAAADI. CDR3 length: 13 residues. CDR3: CASTDGIGQPQHF. The CDR3 nucleotides read TGCGCCAGCACTGATGGGATAGGTCAGCCCCAGCATTTT.

The rearrangement joins TRBV5-4 to TRBJ2-3; the D gene is possibly TRBD1 (6 bases). Looked up from germline, CDR1 is SGHNT and CDR2 is YYREEE (reference sequence). Trimming stripped 6 bases from V and 4 bases from J, with 12 bases between. CDR3 length: 13 residues. The CDR3 region is CASKIRGADTQYF. The CDR3 DNA reads as TGTGCCAGCAAGATCAGGGGCGCAGATACGCAGTATTTT.

The count of this clonotype is one. This sequence may be a read error, since a much larger clone differs from it by one base. V usage is TRBV19 and J usage is TRBJ1-5; D gene unclear. Trimming removed 1 base at V and 3 bases at J, with 10 bases between. Germline V lookup: CDR1 LNHDA, CDR2 SQIVND (reference sequence). CDR3 length: 15 residues. Here the CDR3 reads CASSIVGIINQPQHF. CDR3 DNA sequence: TGTGCCAGTAGTATAGTTGGGATCATCAATCAGCCCCAGCATTTT.

Remarks on this clonotype: A much bigger clone sits one base away, suggesting this may be a read error. The chain carries TRBV20-1 and TRBJ1-5; no clear D gene. The CDR3 extends over 12 amino acids. The germline V gene has CDR1 DFQATT and CDR2 SNEGSKA (reference sequence). Written as DNA, the CDR3 is TGCAGTGCCCCAGTTAGAGGTCAGCTCCAGCATTTT. Translated, it gives CSAPVRGQLQHF.

This clonotype was seen only once. This sequence joins TRBV6-5 and TRBJ1-5, with D tentatively TRBD1 (5 bases). Germline V gives CDR1 MNHEY, CDR2 SVGAGI. Trimming cost V 8 bases and J 4 bases, with 9 bases left between them. The CDR3 is 12 residues long. The DNA for the CDR3 is TGTGCCAGCGCCGGGGCAAATCAGCCCCAGCATTTT. Translating gives CASAGANQPQHF.

This clonotype was observed a handful of times. The genes are TRBV5-1 and TRBJ1-1, with D hard to call. The CDR3 contains 15 residues. V was shortened by 4 bases and J by 3 bases, with 16 bases between the two germline ends. CDR1 and CDR2 from the germline V gene are SGHRS and YFSETQ. Written as DNA, the CDR3 is TGCGCCAGCAGCCCGATCGCCCCGACGGACACTGAAGCTTTCTTT. It specifies CASSPIAPTDTEAFF.

The genes are TRBV24-1 and TRBJ2-2, with D tentatively TRBD2 (6 bases). The V end lost 5 bases, the J end lost 5 bases, and 11 bases lay between the germline ends. The CDR3 loop spans 14 amino acids. The V gene's germline CDR1 is KGHDR and CDR2 SFDVKD. This CDR3 is CATSVTAGTGELFF. CDR3 in DNA: TGTGCCACCAGTGTGACAGCGGGTACCGGGGAGCTGTTTTTT.

The V gene is TRBV7-2, the J gene TRBJ1-1, with D maybe TRBD1 (6 bases). Between the trimmed V and J ends, which lost 2 bases and 5 bases, there was a span of 18 bases. Germline V gives CDR1 SGHTA, CDR2 FQGNSA. There are 16 residues in the CDR3. This chain's CDR3 is CASSLPAGTPRTEAFF. CDR3 nucleotide sequence: TGTGCCAGCAGCTTACCTGCGGGGACACCGAGAACTGAAGCTTTCTTT.

The chain employs TRBV20-1 and TRBJ2-2; no definite D call. V was trimmed by 4 bases and J by 0 bases, leaving 12 bases between them. The germline V gene has CDR1 DFQATT and CDR2 SNEGSKA (reference sequence). The CDR3 runs 15 residues. The chain's CDR3 is CSAIDPSANTGELFF. CDR3 DNA sequence: TGCAGTGCTATAGATCCCAGCGCGAACACCGGGGAGCTGTTTTTT.

This clonotype was recorded at least ten times. The CDR3 DNA follows: TGTGCCAGCAGTCCCCGACGACAGGGGCCCAACAATGAGCAGTTCTTC. Its protein product is CASSPRRQGPNNEQFF. The chain carries TRBV6-1 and TRBJ2-1; 8 bases line up with TRBD1. This CDR3 comprises 16 residues. Trimming at V came to 5 bases and at J to 5 bases, leaving 11 bases not matched to a gene. Germline loops: CDR1 MNHNS, CDR2 SASEGT.

This chain uses TRBV2 with TRBJ1-2; D call uncertain. The CDR3 length is 13 residues. CDR1 and CDR2 (germline): SNHLY, FYNNEI. V lost 1 base and J lost 3, with 6 bases in between. The CDR3 protein is CASSEDGYYGYTF. CDR3 nucleotide sequence: TGTGCCAGCAGTGAAGACGGCTACTATGGCTACACCTTC.

The gene calls are TRBV20-1 and TRBJ2-3, with 7 bases matching TRBD2. Germline assignment: CDR1 DFQATT and CDR2 SNEGSKA (reference sequence). This CDR3 is built from 14 residues. V shed 0 bases, J shed 0 bases, and the junction held 0 bases outside the gene matches. CDR3 loop: CSARDSGSTDTQYF. In DNA, the CDR3 is TGCAGTGCTAGAGATAGCGGGAGCACAGATACGCAGTATTTT.

The chain links TRBV5-6 to TRBJ2-2; D is perhaps TRBD2 (6 bases). There are 16 residues in the CDR3. V was clipped by 0 bases and J by 1 base, with 10 bases between them. Germline lookup yields CDR1 SGHDT and CDR2 YYEEEE. CDR3 residues: CASSLAWRGNTGELFF. In DNA, the CDR3 is TGTGCCAGCAGCTTGGCATGGCGGGGGAACACCGGGGAGCTGTTTTTT.

This clonotype has just a few counts. The rearrangement joins TRBV20-1 to TRBJ2-3, with D hard to call. Between the trimmed V and J ends, which lost 0 bases and 2 bases, there was a span of 15 bases. This CDR3 is built from 16 residues. The germline gives CDR1 DFQATT, CDR2 SNEGSKA (reference sequence). The DNA for the CDR3 is TGCAGTGCTAGAGATGCTAGGAACTCAAACACAGATACGCAGTATTTT. This codes for CSARDARNSNTDTQYF.

This clonotype was detected a few times. V gene TRBV6-1 combines with J gene TRBJ1-6, with a tentative D call TRBD1 (6 bases). Germline assignment: CDR1 MNHNS and CDR2 SASEGT. Trimming removed 5 bases at V and 7 bases at J, with 9 bases between. This CDR3 spans 13 amino acids. The CDR3 bases are TGTGCCAGCAGTAGACAGGAGAATTCACCCCTCCACTTT. It is translated as CASSRQENSPLHF.